This TCR beta chain was sequenced during a study of metastatic and nonmetastatic thyroid tumors (dated by TCRdb to 2020 to 2022). In the study overall: Repertoires from peripheral blood and from tumor or nodule tissue samples of malignant and benign thyroid patients were compared.

Overall results and qualifications from the work: In both blood and tumor samples, malignant tumors were reported to have significantly higher TCR beta diversity than benign nodules.

This clone came up many times. What this receptor recognizes is not known. Base qualities are not at hand, and no much larger clone is one base apart. No patient had received any treatment before thyroid surgery. Patient clinical samples collected from about 2012 to 2018 were retrospectively analysed using T-cell receptor beta sequencing. A distance of 12 bases separates the germline ends of V and J, which lose 3 bases and 0 bases respectively. Reading from cysteine to phenylalanine, the CDR3 counts 16 amino acids. The read is trimmed to its CDR3 DNA, 48 bases read in frame from base 1. The germline V gene specifies SGHVS as CDR1 and FQNEAQ as CDR2. The library was made by PCR. The sequencer was an Illumina HiSeq 4000. High-throughput sequencing was used to profile the TCR beta-chain CDR3 region of every patient. Per the original workflow: CDR3 differences across clinicopathological groups were used to build a classifier for discriminating distant-metastatic papillary thyroid cancer patients. To measure repertoire diversity the researchers used the Shannon index, while the Morisita-Horn index served to gauge how similar the tumor and blood repertoires were. TCRdb took the public reads, trimmed them with fastp at Q25, ran MiXCR for clone calling and kept in-frame beta chains. TCRdb's processing, not the authors' own work, is the source of the V and J calls. Here the sample has 49,000 or so clones; roughly a quarter occur a single time. Of the sample, about 3.3% is held by the ten largest clones.

Recombination connected TRBV7-8 to TRBJ1-3; the D gene cannot be resolved reliably. This TCR derives from a male donor with papillary thyroid cancer or a benign thyroid nodule (not recorded which). Some clones in this sample may be carry-over from other donors' samples. Source material: blood. CDR3 sequence: CASSFRTLDSGNTIYF. The DNA reads TGTGCCAGCAGCTTTAGGACGCTTGACTCTGGAAACACCATATATTTT.